The TCR beta chain under discussion was sequenced for a study of sequential checkpoint blockade in melanoma. The sample's treatment: randomized to nivolumab then ipilimumab (arm A) or the reverse (arm B). PBMC sorting kept live CD3+CD8+ cells without CD19 or CD56. J gave up 2 bases and V 0 bases, and 3 bases lay outside the gene matches. Germline lookup yields CDR1 LGHNA and CDR2 YSLEER. The CDR3 runs 15 residues. Profiling relied on immunoSEQ multiplex PCR, and the TCRdb table lists in-frame clones only, not all of them. Of about 11,000 clones listed, 56% are singletons. This clone was recorded a few times.

The sequence came from a human donor with melanoma. This specimen consisted of CD8+ T cells sorted from blood (inferred from file names), obtained from a patient given nivolumab and ipilimumab in sequence. The gene calls are TRBV4-3 and TRBJ2-7; 8 positions match TRBD2. The CDR3 nucleotides are TGCGCCAGCAGCCAAGATCGGGGGGGGGCCTACGAGCAGTACTTC. Its translation is CASSQDRGGAYEQYF.